The 26 T cell receptor beta chains below were found in one sample sequenced in a study of blood T cell repertoires in COVID-19. Assay used: immunoSEQ multiplex PCR; TCRdb lists only in-frame clones, some missing. The sample lists about 98,000 clones; 84% were seen once. The sequenced sample consisted of peripheral blood. These receptors were collected from a middle-aged man with active or convalescent COVID-19.

The chain links TRBV5-6 to TRBJ2-1, with 10 positions matching TRBD2. V was pared by 7 bases and J by 10 bases, with 5 bases of the junction left unmatched. Germline-derived CDR1 and CDR2 are SGHDT and YYEEEE. The CDR3 contains 12 residues. CDR3 coding DNA: TGTGCCAGCGGAGTAGCGGGGGGAGAGCAGTTCTTC. This codes for CASGVAGGEQFF. The full variable domain, in which reference TRBV5-6 and TRBJ2-1 provide the parts outside the CDR3, is DAGVTQSPTHLIKTRGQQVTLRCSPKSGHDTVSWYQQALGQGPQFIFQYYEEEERQRGNFPDRFSGHQFPNYSSELNVNALLLGDSALYLCASGVAGGEQFFGPGTRLTVL.

The chain recombines TRBV9 with TRBJ2-1; TRBD2 is a possible D gene (6 bases). V dropped 3 bases and J dropped 4 bases, with 11 bases sitting between them. Germline lookup yields CDR1 SGDLS and CDR2 YYNGEE. The CDR3 length is 14 residues. CDR3 loop: CASSASGGYNEQFF. CDR3 nucleotides: TGTGCCAGCAGCGCCTCCGGGGGTTACAATGAGCAGTTCTTC.

V and J are TRBV28 and TRBJ1-6; 7 bases are a match to TRBD1. Germline trimming cut 4 bases from V and 8 bases from J; bases unmatched to any gene: 8. CDR3 length equals 15 residues. The germline CDR1 and CDR2 sequences are MDHEN and SYDVKM. CDR3 loop: CASSSQGVGDSPLHF. The CDR3 nucleotides are TGTGCCAGCAGTTCTCAGGGGGTGGGGGATTCACCCCTCCACTTT.

V and J are TRBV18 and TRBJ2-5; TRBD2 agrees at 9 bases. Unmatched junction bases numbered 10, after V lost 3 bases and J lost 5 bases. CDR3 length: 16 residues. The V gene's germline CDR1 is KGHSH and CDR2 LQKENI. For the CDR3, the DNA is TGTGCCAGCTCACCTGGACTAGCGCCGCTAAGGGAGACCCAGTACTTC. Its translation: CASSPGLAPLRETQYF.

This clone was seen once. V gene TRBV4-2 combines with J gene TRBJ1-6, with D possibly matching TRBD1 (5 bases). Trimming removed 1 base from V and 8 bases from J, with 27 bases in between. The CDR3 has 20 residues. Germline V lookup: CDR1 LGHNA, CDR2 YNFKEQ. The CDR3 DNA follows: TGTGCCAGCAGCCAAGGCCCTCCCGGGGCAGGTACGGGGGGGGATTCACCCCTCCACTTT. Translating gives CASSQGPPGAGTGGDSPLHF.

Here the CDR3 reads CASSPPLLRENNEQFF. The CDR3 DNA is TGTGCCAGCTCACCACCGCTTTTACGGGAGAACAATGAGCAGTTCTTC. V and J are TRBV18 and TRBJ2-1; possible D gene TRBD2, 6 bases. Trimming removed 0 bases at V and 5 bases at J, with 14 bases between. CDR1 is KGHSH and CDR2 is LQKENI in the germline V gene. CDR3 length: 16 amino acids.

The chain recombines TRBV5-1 with TRBJ1-4; 10 bases fit TRBD1. Trimming cost V 4 bases and J 5 bases; bases outside gene matches: 5. Germline CDR1 reads SGHRS; CDR2 reads YFSETQ. This CDR3 has 15 residues. CDR3 nucleotide sequence: TGCGCCAGCAGCGGACAGGGGGGCCCAAATGAAAAACTGTTTTTT. It yields the protein CASSGQGGPNEKLFF.

This clone was counted once. This chain joins TRBV21-1 and TRBJ2-1; the table's D call of TRBD2 was not tested on the DNA. TRBV21-1 is an annotated pseudogene. CDR3 length: 16 residues. CDR3 nucleotide sequence: TGTGCCAGCAGCACCACTAGCGGGGGGGCCTTCAATGAGCAGTTCTTC. This codes for CASSTTSGGAFNEQFF.

The chain joins TRBV11-2 to TRBJ2-7; D might be TRBD2 (6 bases). Germline assignment: CDR1 SGHAT and CDR2 FQNNGV. The CDR3 loop spans 16 amino acids. V lost 1 base and J lost 2, with 15 bases in between. CDR3 bases: TGTGCCAGCAGCTTAGTTGCCGGGACGGGAGCCTACGAGCAGTACTTC. Protein product: CASSLVAGTGAYEQYF.

The chain recombines TRBV18 with TRBJ2-3, with 9 bases matching TRBD1. This CDR3 contains 16 residues. Germline V gives CDR1 KGHSH, CDR2 LQKENI. V was pared by 5 bases and J by 2 bases, with 8 bases of the junction left unmatched. CDR3 sequence: CASSSQGASFTDTQYF. CDR3 nucleotide sequence: TGTGCCAGCTCATCACAGGGGGCATCATTCACAGATACGCAGTATTTT.

This chain joins TRBV18 and TRBJ1-1; D gene unclear. Germline V gives CDR1 KGHSH, CDR2 LQKENI. Trimming cost V 6 bases and J 1 base, with 6 bases left between them. The CDR3 runs to 12 residues. The CDR3 DNA is TGTGCCAGCTCTACCGGGAACACTGAAGCTTTCTTT. Translation gives CASSTGNTEAFF.

The chain links TRBV10-3 to TRBJ2-1; 7 bases line up with TRBD1. V shed 4 bases and J 6 bases; nucleotides not matched to a gene: 9. Germline CDR1 and CDR2: ENHRY and SYGVKD. This CDR3 has 15 residues. The CDR3 DNA follows: TGTGCCATCAGTGCCGACAGGGTAGGGGGCAATGAGCAGTTCTTC. This translates into CAISADRVGGNEQFF.

The chain is built from TRBV27 and TRBJ2-3, with D maybe TRBD2 (5 bases). Germline lookup yields CDR1 MNHEY and CDR2 SMNVEV (reference sequence). This CDR3 region has 16 residues. V lost 3 bases to trimming and J lost 0 bases, with 13 bases between them. CDR3 nucleotide sequence: TGTGCCAGCAGTTTTACCGGACTCTCTAGCACAGATACGCAGTATTTT. It translates to CASSFTGLSSTDTQYF.

The chain has TRBV5-8 and TRBJ1-1, with TRBD1 matching 8 bases. Germline V CDR1 and CDR2: SGHTS, YDEGEE. The CDR3 is made up of 16 amino acids. V shed 3 bases, J shed 0 bases, and the junction held 7 bases outside the gene matches. The CDR3 DNA reads as TGTGCCAGCAGCTGGGGGACAGGTTTTCTGAACACTGAAGCTTTCTTT. This translates into CASSWGTGFLNTEAFF.

CDR3 coding DNA: TGCGCCAGCACCCCGGGAGGGTATAACAATCAGCCCCAGCATTTT. Its translation is CASTPGGYNNQPQHF. The chain recombines TRBV10-2 with TRBJ1-5; D is unresolved. The CDR3 consists of 15 residues. Germline lookup yields CDR1 WSHSY and CDR2 SAAADI. Between the trimmed V and J ends, which lost 7 bases and 3 bases, there was a span of 16 bases.

The rearrangement uses TRBV25-1 and TRBJ2-3; the match to TRBD1 covers 9 bases. V shed 3 bases and J 4 bases; nucleotides not matched to a gene: 8. This CDR3 has 16 residues. Germline V gene lookup returns CDR1 MGHDK and CDR2 SYGVNS. The CDR3 DNA reads TGTGCCAGCAGTGACCTACAGGGGGCACGGGCAGATACGCAGTATTTT. The encoded protein is CASSDLQGARADTQYF.

This clone was picked up one time. The rearrangement links TRBV6-6 to TRBJ1-1; 8 bases are a match to TRBD1. The CDR3 has 16 amino acids. The V and J ends lost 0 bases and 4 bases, in that order; junction bases with no gene match: 7. CDR1 and CDR2 from the germline V gene are MNHNY and SVGAGI (reference sequence). The CDR3 spells CASSYSAQGAATEAFF. The CDR3 region has the DNA TGTGCCAGCAGTTACTCTGCCCAGGGGGCGGCCACTGAAGCTTTCTTT.

This chain uses TRBV29-1 with TRBJ2-5; D may be TRBD1 (7 bases). CDR1 is SQVTM, CDR2 ANQGSEA, per germline. This CDR3 is 13 amino acids long. V was clipped by 7 bases and J by 5 bases, with 17 bases between them. DNA of the CDR3: TGCAGCGCCGACAGGGACTCTTCGGAGACCCAGTACTTC. Its protein is CSADRDSSETQYF.

The chain recombines TRBV11-2 with TRBJ1-1; TRBD1 matches 10 bases. After removal of 5 bases from V and 5 bases from J, the junction contained 5 bases not matched to a gene. Germline CDR1 reads SGHAT; CDR2 reads FQNNGV. The CDR3 length is 14 residues. The CDR3 bases are TGTGCCAGCAGCACGGACAGGGGGGGGACTGAAGCTTTCTTT. Translation gives CASSTDRGGTEAFF. The full variable domain, rest sourced from reference TRBV11-2 and TRBJ1-1, is EAGVAQSPRYKIIEKRQSVAFWCNPISGHATLYWYQQILGQGPKLLIQFQNNGVVDDSQLPKDRFSAERLKGVDSTLKIQPAKLEDSAVYLCASSTDRGGTEAFFGQGTRLTVV.

For the CDR3, the DNA is TGTGCCAGCAGCTTGGAGGCAGGCCATAACTATGGCTACACCTTC. This sequence encodes CASSLEAGHNYGYTF. This chain connects TRBV5-4 to TRBJ1-2; no clear D. CDR3 length: 15 amino acids. Trimming took 0 bases from V and 1 from J, leaving 10 bases between them. The V gene's germline CDR1 is SGHNT and CDR2 YYREEE (reference sequence).

This clone has a handful of counts. The chain couples TRBV7-2 to TRBJ2-1, with a tentative D call TRBD1 (5 bases). CDR3 length equals 15 residues. Looked up from germline, CDR1 is SGHTA and CDR2 is FQGNSA. The V end lost 1 base, the J end lost 3 bases, and 10 bases lay between the germline ends. CDR3 DNA: TGTGCCAGCAGCTTAGGTCAGGGCTACTACAATGAGCAGTTCTTC. Protein product: CASSLGQGYYNEQFF.

The rearrangement uses TRBV5-1 and TRBJ2-2; D is possibly TRBD1 (7 bases). CDR3 length: 14 residues. Germline lookup yields CDR1 SGHRS and CDR2 YFSETQ. V lost 5 bases, J lost 1 base, and 9 bases lay in between. The CDR3 loop reads CASSQGGNTGELFF. The CDR3 DNA reads as TGCGCCAGCAGTCAGGGGGGGAACACCGGGGAGCTGTTTTTT.

The J gene is TRBJ1-4, the V gene TRBV3-1 (or the pseudogene TRBV3-2), with D tentatively TRBD1 (5 bases). In germline, CDR1 is LGHDT, CDR2 YNNKEL (reference sequence). The ends were cut back, 3 bases at V and 5 bases at J, with 7 bases in the middle. The CDR3 contains 13 residues. The CDR3 sequence: CASSHGGNEKLFF. DNA of the CDR3: TGTGCCAGCAGCCACGGGGGGAATGAAAAACTGTTTTTT.

Concerning this clone: A much larger clone lies a single base off, so this may be a read error. The chain recombines TRBV5-5 with TRBJ2-7; a weak D match, TRBD2 (5 bases). Germline CDR1 SGHKS, CDR2 YYEKEE (reference sequence). Trimming took 3 bases from V and 4 from J, leaving 20 bases between them. The CDR3 totals 16 residues. This CDR3 is CASSSDFVIAIYEQYF. CDR3 DNA sequence: TGTGCCAGCAGCTCAGATTTCGTCATAGCGATATACGAGCAGTACTTC.

DNA of the CDR3: TGCGCCAGCAGCTTGACAGGGGGCTGGACTGAAGCTTTCTTT. This codes for CASSLTGGWTEAFF. The chain uses TRBV5-1 and TRBJ1-1; 9 bases are a match to TRBD1. The junction had 3 bases not matched to a gene; V was cut back by 1 base and J by 5 bases. Per germline, CDR1 SGHRS and CDR2 YFSETQ. The CDR3 is 14 amino acids.

The chain carries TRBV21-1 and TRBJ2-7; the listed D gene, TRBD2, was not tested against the DNA. TRBV21-1 is a known pseudogene. There are 13 residues in the CDR3. The DNA of the CDR3 is TGTGCCAGCAGCAAAGCGCGAGGAGACGAGCAGTACTTC. Its protein is CASSKARGDEQYF.